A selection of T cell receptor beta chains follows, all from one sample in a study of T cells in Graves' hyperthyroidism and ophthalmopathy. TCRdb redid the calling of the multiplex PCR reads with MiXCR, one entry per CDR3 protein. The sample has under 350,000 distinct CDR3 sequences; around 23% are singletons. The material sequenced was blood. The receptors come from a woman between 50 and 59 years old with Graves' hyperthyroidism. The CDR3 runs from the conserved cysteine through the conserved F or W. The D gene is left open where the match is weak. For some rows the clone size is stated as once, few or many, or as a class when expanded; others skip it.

CDR3 protein: CASSQGASSTDTQYF
CDR3 DNA: TGTGCCAGCAGCCAGGGGGCTAGCAGCACAGATACGCAGTATTTT
J gene: TRBJ2-3
V gene: TRBV13
clone size: -
D gene: TRBD1

CDR3 protein: CASSYGQGRNNEQFF
CDR3 DNA: TGTGCTAGCAGCTACGGACAGGGGAGGAACAATGAGCAGTTCTTC
J gene: TRBJ2-1
V gene: TRBV7-7
clone size: few
D gene: TRBD1

CDR3 protein: CASSFLGVGDTEAFF
CDR3 DNA: TGTGCCAGCAGTTTCCTAGGAGTAGGGGACACTGAAGCTTTCTTT
J gene: TRBJ1-1
V gene: TRBV27
clone size: many
D gene: -

CDR3 protein: CASTRTGSRTGELFF
CDR3 DNA: TGTGCCAGCACTCGGACAGGGTCTCGAACCGGGGAGCTGTTTTTT
J gene: TRBJ2-2
V gene: TRBV6-1
clone size: many
D gene: TRBD1

CDR3 protein: CSAMQGFDYGYTF
CDR3 DNA: TGCAGTGCTATGCAGGGGTTCGACTATGGCTACACCTTC
J gene: TRBJ1-2
V gene: TRBV20-1
clone size: many
D gene: -

CDR3 protein: CASRKTRTEAFF
CDR3 DNA: TGTGCCAGCAGAAAGACACGCACTGAAGCTTTCTTT
J gene: TRBJ1-1
V gene: TRBV6-1
clone size: many
D gene: -

CDR3 protein: CASSLASDYNEQFF
CDR3 DNA: TGTGCCAGCAGCTTGGCTAGCGACTACAATGAGCAGTTCTTC
J gene: TRBJ2-1
V gene: TRBV7-8
clone size: many
D gene: -

CDR3 protein: CASSLPTGEKPQHF
CDR3 DNA: TGTGCCAGCAGTTTACCCACAGGGGAAAAGCCCCAGCATTTT
J gene: TRBJ1-5
V gene: TRBV28
clone size: -
D gene: TRBD1

CDR3 protein: CASSPEPGTQETQYF
CDR3 DNA: TGTGCCAGCAGCCCAGAGCCCGGGACACAAGAGACCCAGTACTTC
J gene: TRBJ2-5
V gene: TRBV7-2
clone size: many
D gene: -

CDR3 protein: CASSFGDGDGNEQFF
CDR3 DNA: TGTGCCAGCAGTTTCGGGGATGGGGACGGCAATGAGCAGTTCTTC
J gene: TRBJ2-1
V gene: TRBV27
clone size: -
D gene: -

CDR3 protein: CASSIGTGWLAGGPTFF
CDR3 DNA: TGTGCCAGTAGTATAGGCACAGGGTGGCTAGCGGGAGGGCCGACGTTCTTC
J gene: TRBJ2-1
V gene: TRBV19
clone size: few
D gene: TRBD2

CDR3 protein: CASRPDRTNQPQHF
CDR3 DNA: TGTGCCAGCAGACCGGACAGGACCAATCAGCCCCAGCATTTT
J gene: TRBJ1-5
V gene: TRBV2
clone size: many
D gene: TRBD1

CDR3 protein: CAWSTGDSYNSPLHF
CDR3 DNA: TGTGCCTGGAGCACAGGGGACTCCTATAATTCACCCCTCCACTTT
J gene: TRBJ1-6
V gene: TRBV30
clone size: many
D gene: TRBD1

CDR3 protein: CASSYSPTGYEQYF
CDR3 DNA: TGTGCCAGCAGTTACTCACCGACAGGGTACGAGCAGTACTTC
J gene: TRBJ2-7
V gene: TRBV6-2/TRBV6-3
clone size: few
D gene: TRBD1

CDR3 protein: CASSLTEGQGGYTF
CDR3 DNA: TGTGCCAGCAGCTTAACCGAGGGACAGGGAGGCTACACCTTC
J gene: TRBJ1-2
V gene: TRBV11-1
clone size: many
D gene: TRBD1

CDR3 protein: CASSPKGGSSYNEQFF
CDR3 DNA: TGCGCCAGCAGCCCCAAGGGTGGGAGCTCCTACAATGAGCAGTTCTTC
J gene: TRBJ2-1
V gene: TRBV4-1
clone size: many
D gene: -

CDR3 protein: CASSQPSQGANEQFF
CDR3 DNA: TGTGCCAGCAGCCAACCGTCCCAGGGGGCGAATGAGCAGTTCTTC
J gene: TRBJ2-1
V gene: TRBV3-1
clone size: many
D gene: TRBD1

CDR3 protein: CSAPILVKYGYTF
CDR3 DNA: TGCAGTGCTCCCATATTAGTAAAGTATGGCTACACCTTC
J gene: TRBJ1-2
V gene: TRBV20-1
clone size: many
D gene: -

CDR3 protein: CASSTGGQSEAFF
CDR3 DNA: TGTGCCAGCAGTACAGGGGGACAGTCTGAAGCTTTCTTC
J gene: TRBJ1-1
V gene: TRBV12-3/TRBV12-4
clone size: -
D gene: TRBD1

CDR3 protein: CASSHGTGGSYEQYF
CDR3 DNA: TGTGCCAGCAGTCATGGGACAGGGGGCTCGTACGAGCAGTACTTC
J gene: TRBJ2-7
V gene: TRBV12-3/TRBV12-4
clone size: many
D gene: TRBD1

CDR3 protein: CASSLNVSSRPSTDTQYF
CDR3 DNA: TGTGCCAGCAGTTTGAACGTCTCCTCTAGACCAAGCACAGATACGCAGTATTTT
J gene: TRBJ2-3
V gene: TRBV28
clone size: many
D gene: -

CDR3 protein: CASSEVGTRSEQYF
CDR3 DNA: TGCGCCAGCAGTGAGGTAGGGACTCGGAGCGAGCAGTACTTC
J gene: TRBJ2-7
V gene: TRBV10-2
clone size: few
D gene: -

CDR3 protein: CASSLDPGTSGRAWDTQYF
CDR3 DNA: TGTGCCAGCAGCTTAGACCCCGGGACTAGCGGGAGGGCCTGGGATACGCAGTATTTT
J gene: TRBJ2-3
V gene: TRBV7-9
clone size: few
D gene: TRBD2

CDR3 protein: CASSQTGGAHNEQFF
CDR3 DNA: TGTGCCAGCAGCCAAACAGGGGGTGCACACAATGAGCAGTTCTTC
J gene: TRBJ2-1
V gene: TRBV3-1
clone size: -
D gene: TRBD1